What follows are 31 T cell receptor beta chains derived from one specimen sequenced in a study of blood T cell repertoires in COVID-19 (dated by TCRdb to 2018 to 2020). The library relied on the immunoSEQ multiplex PCR assay. This is the immuneACCESS table as TCRdb keeps it, with only in-frame sequences that have V and J called. A part of the clones is gone; compared with another copy, unresolved V genes explain less than half, and the rest is unexplained. Here the sample has 130,000 to 150,000 clones; approximately 88% occur a single time. 1.7% of the sample lies in the top ten. The source material was peripheral blood. These receptors were collected from a woman aged 45-65 years with acute or convalescent COVID-19.

This clone was seen only once. The chain combines TRBV10-2 with TRBJ2-7; 8 bases are shared with TRBD1. CDR1 is WSHSY, CDR2 SAAADI, per germline. Unmatched junction bases numbered 11, after V lost 5 bases and J lost 2 bases. CDR3 size: 16 residues. The CDR3 reads CASSSEEQGVPYEQYF. In nucleotides, the CDR3 is TGCGCCAGCAGTTCCGAAGAACAGGGGGTTCCCTACGAGCAGTACTTC.

The chain links TRBV12-5 to TRBJ2-3; 11 bases agree with TRBD2. The length of the CDR3 is 17 residues. Germline V lookup: CDR1 LGHNT, CDR2 FRNRAP. V shed 1 base and J 4 bases; nucleotides not matched to a gene: 7. CDR3 nucleotides: TGTGCTAGTGGTTTGGCACTAGCGGGAGACTACTCAGATACGCAGTATTTT. It specifies CASGLALAGDYSDTQYF.

The chain combines TRBV24-1 with TRBJ2-1; 14 nucleotides match TRBD2. The CDR3 totals 17 residues. The ends lost 4 bases at V and 13 bases at J; junction bases unmatched: 14. Germline lookup yields CDR1 KGHDR and CDR2 SFDVKD. Here the CDR3 reads CATSEGLAGAYRVTQFF. CDR3 nucleotides: TGTGCCACCAGTGAGGGACTAGCGGGGGCTTATAGGGTTACCCAGTTCTTC.

This clone was seen only once. The chain employs TRBV19 and TRBJ1-1; 7 nucleotides agree with TRBD1. Looked up from germline, CDR1 is LNHDA and CDR2 is SQIVND (reference sequence). The CDR3 totals 14 residues. V was pared by 4 bases and J by 1 base, with 3 bases of the junction left unmatched. The CDR3 sequence is CASSTRQGNTEAFF. The CDR3 nucleotides read TGTGCCAGTAGTACCCGACAGGGGAACACTGAAGCTTTCTTT.

The chain recombines TRBV4-1 with TRBJ1-5; the match to TRBD1 covers 8 bases. The CDR3 consists of 18 residues. Germline CDR1 MGHRA, CDR2 YSYEKL. V dropped 3 bases and J dropped 2; count of bases not matched to a gene: 12. CDR3 amino acids: CASSHPQGLTGGNQPQHF. The DNA of the CDR3 is TGCGCCAGCAGCCACCCTCAGGGCCTGACAGGGGGCAATCAGCCCCAGCATTTT.

The chain is built from TRBV14 and TRBJ1-5, with 8 bases aligning to TRBD1. Germline trimming cut 3 bases from V and 4 bases from J; bases unmatched to any gene: 5. Per the germline V gene, CDR1 is SGHDN and CDR2 is FVKESK. The CDR3 has 15 residues. CDR3 DNA sequence: TGTGCCAGCAGCCATGACAGGGGTAAGAATCAGCCCCAGCATTTT. Translation: CASSHDRGKNQPQHF.

The chain is built from TRBV18 and TRBJ2-2; D not certain. With 5 bases removed from V and 7 bases from J, the gap between germline ends came to 14 bases. The CDR3 is 14 amino acids. CDR1 and CDR2 (germline): KGHSH, LQKENI. Here the CDR3 reads CASSSVGLDGELFF. CDR3 coding DNA: TGTGCCAGCTCAAGCGTGGGTCTAGACGGGGAGCTGTTTTTT.

The chain links TRBV11-3 to TRBJ2-1, with D tentatively TRBD1 (6 bases). V shed 0 bases and J shed 4 bases, with 16 bases lying between them. The CDR3 loop spans 17 amino acids. The germline CDR1 and CDR2 sequences are SGHNT and YENEEA. Here the CDR3 reads CASSLDGQGQWYNEQFF. The CDR3 DNA reads as TGTGCCAGCAGCTTAGATGGCCAGGGGCAATGGTACAATGAGCAGTTCTTC. The full variable domain, with the rest looked up from reference TRBV11-3 and TRBJ2-1, is EAGVVQSPRYKIIEKKQPVAFWCNPISGHNTLYWYLQNLGQGPELLIRYENEEAVDDSQLPKDRFSAERLKGVDSTLKIQPAELGDSAVYLCASSLDGQGQWYNEQFFGPGTRLTVL.

This chain's CDR3 is CASSTRQNTEAFF. Written as DNA, the CDR3 is TGTGCCAGCAGTACCAGACAGAACACTGAAGCTTTCTTT. The chain combines TRBV6-5 with TRBJ1-1; D is ambiguous. The CDR3 is made up of 13 amino acids. Germline loops: CDR1 MNHEY, CDR2 SVGAGI. V was shortened by 5 bases and J by 1 base, with 8 bases between the two germline ends.

This chain joins TRBV20-1 and TRBJ1-1, with D unresolved. The CDR3 has 15 residues. V dropped 3 bases and J dropped 0 bases, with 14 bases sitting between them. The germline V gene has CDR1 DFQATT and CDR2 SNEGSKA (reference sequence). The CDR3 protein is CSASRRVIMNTEAFF. The CDR3 DNA reads as TGCAGTGCTAGTAGGAGGGTGATTATGAACACTGAAGCTTTCTTT.

The chain couples TRBV29-1 to TRBJ1-4, with TRBD1 matching 8 bases. V was pared by 5 bases and J by 8 bases, with 7 bases of the junction left unmatched. Per the germline V gene, CDR1 is SQVTM and CDR2 is ANQGSEA. The CDR3 totals 13 residues. The CDR3, as DNA: TGCAGCGTTCTGACAGGGGAAGGCGAAAAACTGTTTTTT. Translating gives CSVLTGEGEKLFF.

The genes are TRBV24-1 and TRBJ1-1; the D is unclear. Germline V gene sequence: CDR1 KGHDR, CDR2 SFDVKD. Deletions cut 3 bases from V and 7 bases from J, with 14 bases between. The CDR3 covers 14 residues. CDR3 region: CATSDGARTGEAFF. CDR3 sequence (DNA): TGTGCCACCAGTGATGGAGCCCGCACGGGTGAAGCTTTCTTT.

This chain joins TRBV7-9 and TRBJ1-1, with D maybe TRBD1 (5 bases). V was cut by 5 bases and J by 2 bases, with 12 bases left in between. Germline V gives CDR1 SEHNR, CDR2 FQNEAQ (reference sequence). The CDR3 is made up of 14 amino acids. The DNA for the CDR3 is TGTGCCAGCAGCCCCGCCAGGGTTAACACTGAAGCTTTCTTT. This gives the protein CASSPARVNTEAFF. Full variable domain (outside the CDR3, taken from reference TRBV7-9 and TRBJ1-1): DTGVSQNPRHKITKRGQNVTFRCDPISEHNRLYWYRQTLGQGPEFLTYFQNEAQLEKSRLLSDRFSAERPKGSFSTLEIQRTEQGDSAMYLCASSPARVNTEAFFGQGTRLTVV.

V usage is TRBV5-6 and J usage is TRBJ1-2, with 11 bases fitting TRBD1. CDR3 length: 15 amino acids. Germline-derived CDR1 and CDR2 are SGHDT and YYEEEE. V shed 4 bases and J 5 bases; nucleotides not matched to a gene: 7. The CDR3 here is CASSHGTGGGYGYTF. CDR3 nucleotides: TGTGCCAGCAGCCACGGGACAGGGGGAGGGTATGGCTACACCTTC.

In its sample, this clone was seen once. The chain uses TRBV5-1 and TRBJ1-2; D may be TRBD1 (6 bases). The CDR3 loop spans 14 amino acids. V lost 0 bases and J 8 bases, leaving 14 bases between the germline ends. Germline V gene lookup returns CDR1 SGHRS and CDR2 YFSETQ. CDR3 region: CASSLEQGWVGYTF. CDR3 in DNA: TGCGCCAGCAGCTTGGAACAGGGCTGGGTGGGCTACACCTTC. The full variable domain, with the rest looked up from reference TRBV5-1 and TRBJ1-2, is KAGVTQTPRYLIKTRGQQVTLSCSPISGHRSVSWYQQTPGQGLQFLFEYFSETQRNKGNFPGRFSGRQFSNSRSEMNVSTLELGDSALYLCASSLEQGWVGYTFGSGTRLTVV.

CDR3 nucleotide sequence: TGTGCCAGCAGTTACTCTGAGGGTAGCACTGAAGCTTTCTTT. Protein product: CASSYSEGSTEAFF. This sequence joins TRBV6-5 and TRBJ1-1; D is unclear. Germline CDR1 is MNHEY and CDR2 is SVGAGI. V shed 0 bases and J shed 4 bases, with 9 bases lying between them. This CDR3 is 14 amino acids long.

This clone was observed a single time. This rearrangement joins TRBV27 to TRBJ1-1, with a possible D match to TRBD1 (5 bases). CDR3 length: 11 residues. V shed 5 bases and J shed 10 bases, with 11 bases lying between them. Germline CDR1 MNHEY, CDR2 SMNVEV (reference sequence). The CDR3 here is CASSRSGVAFF. The CDR3 DNA reads as TGTGCCAGCAGTCGCTCGGGGGTAGCTTTCTTT.

This rearrangement joins TRBV30 to TRBJ2-7; TRBD1 matches at 8 bases. There are 13 residues in the CDR3. The junction had 5 bases not matched to a gene; V was cut back by 0 bases and J by 7 bases. Germline V gene sequence: CDR1 GTSNPN, CDR2 SVGIG (reference sequence). In nucleotides, the CDR3 is TGTGCCTGGAGTGTATCAGGGGGCCTTGAGCAGTACTTC. This codes for CAWSVSGGLEQYF.

CDR3 sequence reads: CASSPGHGANVLTF. Here the CDR3 DNA reads TGCGCCAGCAGCCCGGGACATGGGGCCAACGTCCTGACTTTC. The chain links TRBV5-1 to TRBJ2-6; tentatively, D is TRBD1 (6 bases). The CDR3 has 14 residues. V was clipped by 4 bases and J by 3 bases, with 8 bases between them. CDR1 is SGHRS, CDR2 YFSETQ, per germline.

The count of this clone is one. In DNA form, the CDR3 reads TGTGCCAGCAGTGATGACGGCAGGGCGAACACTGAAGCTTTCTTT. It yields the protein CASSDDGRANTEAFF. This sequence joins TRBV25-1 and TRBJ1-1; D is perhaps TRBD1 (5 bases). The CDR3 has 15 amino acids. V lost 3 bases to trimming and J lost 1 base, with 12 bases between them. Germline-derived CDR1 and CDR2 are MGHDK and SYGVNS.

The J gene is TRBJ1-3, the V gene TRBV6-1, with 7 positions matching TRBD1. Germline V CDR1 and CDR2: MNHNS, SASEGT. The CDR3 has 13 amino acids. V gave up 5 bases and J gave up 2 bases; unmatched junction bases: 0. The CDR3 loop reads CASSQGAGNTIYF. CDR3 sequence (DNA): TGTGCCAGCAGTCAGGGGGCTGGAAACACCATATATTTT.

The chain recombines TRBV5-6 with TRBJ1-2; 10 bases map to TRBD1. CDR3 size: 14 residues. Per germline, CDR1 SGHDT and CDR2 YYEEEE. V lost 1 base to trimming and J lost 5 bases; unmatched junction nucleotides: 2. The CDR3 DNA is TGTGCCAGCAGCTTGCGACAGGGGGCATATGGCTACACCTTC. It specifies CASSLRQGAYGYTF.

V and J are TRBV29-1 and TRBJ1-1, with D maybe TRBD1 (5 bases). Germline V gives CDR1 SQVTM, CDR2 ANQGSEA. V was clipped by 3 bases and J by 1 base, with 15 bases between them. This CDR3 has 15 residues. CDR3 DNA: TGCAGCGTTGATGACGACAGACCTCCGAACACTGAAGCTTTCTTT. Protein: CSVDDDRPPNTEAFF.

This clone occurred once. The genes are TRBV5-5 and TRBJ1-5; the D gene is possibly TRBD1 (5 bases). This CDR3 region has 17 residues. Trimming removed 1 base at V and 6 bases at J, with 20 bases between. Germline V gene data show CDR1 as SGHKS and CDR2 as YYEKEE (reference sequence). This CDR3 reads CASSLTGVPEPSQPQHF. DNA for the CDR3: TGTGCCAGCAGCTTGACAGGTGTGCCTGAGCCCAGTCAGCCCCAGCATTTT.

The chain is built from TRBV11-3 and TRBJ2-1; 7 bases are shared with TRBD2. CDR3 length equals 14 residues. Germline V gives CDR1 SGHNT, CDR2 YENEEA. V lost 3 bases and J lost 6; bases outside the gene matches: 5. The CDR3 here is CASSFSGRANEQFF. The CDR3 DNA is TGTGCCAGCAGCTTTAGCGGGCGTGCCAATGAGCAGTTCTTC.

The chain uses TRBV6-6 and TRBJ1-4; TRBD1 is a possible D gene (5 bases). V lost 6 bases and J lost 0, with 8 bases in between. The CDR3 has 14 amino acids. CDR1 and CDR2 from the germline V gene are MNHNY and SVGAGI (reference sequence). The CDR3 sequence is CASRGGATNEKLFF. CDR3 bases: TGTGCCAGCAGGGGGGGGGCAACTAATGAAAAACTGTTTTTT.

The chain combines TRBV7-9 with TRBJ2-3; 7 positions agree with TRBD1. This CDR3 has 14 amino acids. Germline CDR1 SEHNR, CDR2 FQNEAQ (reference sequence). Trimming at V came to 7 bases and at J to 3 bases, leaving 7 bases not matched to a gene. This CDR3 reads CASTGEGATDTQYF. The CDR3 region has the DNA TGTGCCAGCACCGGAGAGGGGGCAACAGATACGCAGTATTTT.

This chain connects TRBV7-9 to TRBJ2-6; the D gene is possibly TRBD1 (5 bases). Germline V gene sequence: CDR1 SEHNR, CDR2 FQNEAQ (reference sequence). CDR3 length: 15 residues. V was clipped by 4 bases and J by 0 bases, with 7 bases between them. The CDR3 loop is CASSYQGSGANVLTF. CDR3 nucleotide sequence: TGTGCCAGCAGCTACCAGGGCTCTGGGGCCAACGTCCTGACTTTC.

V usage is TRBV13 and J usage is TRBJ2-7; TRBD2 matches 12 bases. After removal of 5 bases from V and 3 bases from J, the junction contained 14 bases not matched to a gene. CDR3 size: 18 residues. The germline V gene encodes CDR1 PRHDT and CDR2 FYEKMQ (reference sequence). CDR3 bases: TGTGCCAGCAGCCTAATCGGTAATCGACTAGCGGGAGACTACGAGCAGTACTTC. This codes for CASSLIGNRLAGDYEQYF. Drawing the rest from reference TRBV13 and TRBJ2-7, the complete variable domain is AAGVIQSPRHLIKEKRETATLKCYPIPRHDTVYWYQQGPGQDPQFLISFYEKMQSDKGSIPDRFSAQQFSDYHSELNMSSLELGDSALYFCASSLIGNRLAGDYEQYFGPGTRLTVT.

This clone was detected once. The chain links TRBV6-5 to TRBJ1-2; 7 bases fit TRBD1. Germline assignment: CDR1 MNHEY and CDR2 SVGAGI. There are 14 residues in the CDR3. V lost 7 bases and J lost 4; bases outside the gene matches: 9. The CDR3 is CASTRQGEVYGYTF. In DNA, the CDR3 is TGTGCCAGCACCCGGCAGGGGGAGGTCTATGGCTACACCTTC.

The V and J genes are TRBV5-1 and TRBJ2-7; 8 bases align to TRBD1. The germline V gene has CDR1 SGHRS and CDR2 YFSETQ. This CDR3 contains 15 residues. Germline trimming cut 0 bases from V and 2 bases from J; bases unmatched to any gene: 4. In DNA, the CDR3 is TGCGCCAGCAGCTTGGATGGGACAGGCGCCTACGAGCAGTACTTC. Its translation: CASSLDGTGAYEQYF.